These 21 T cell receptor beta chains share one sample of origin, sequenced in a study of T cells in Graves' hyperthyroidism and ophthalmopathy. Amplification yielded TCR beta CDR3 regions, with RNA transcripts as the source. The HTBI primer set was used in a first-round RT-PCR of the TCR CDR3. TCRdb re-called the multiplex PCR reads through MiXCR, storing one row per CDR3 protein. The top ten hold 4.3% of the sample, which has fewer than 750,000 distinct CDR3 sequences, about 15% seen once. The sequencing input was blood. Receptors were obtained from a middle-aged woman with Graves' ophthalmopathy.

This clonotype was observed many times. The chain carries TRBV20-1 and TRBJ1-1; D gene unclear. The CDR3 has 12 residues. Germline V gene data show CDR1 as DFQATT and CDR2 as SNEGSKA (reference sequence). With 6 bases removed from V and 1 base from J, the gap between germline ends came to 9 bases. This CDR3 reads CSAPAENTEAFF. CDR3 bases: TGCAGTGCCCCCGCAGAGAACACTGAAGCTTTCTTT.

This clonotype was observed many times. J is TRBJ1-1 and V is TRBV20-1, with D maybe TRBD1 (6 bases). Trimming removed 0 bases at V and 5 bases at J, with 13 bases between. Looked up from germline, CDR1 is DFQATT and CDR2 is SNEGSKA (reference sequence). The CDR3 is made up of 14 amino acids. The DNA of the CDR3 is TGCAGTGCTAGAGAAGGGGGGGCGCGTACTGAAGCTTTCTTT. This translates into CSAREGGARTEAFF.

The CDR3 DNA reads TGCTCCACGGTCGACACTAGCGAGGACATTCAGTACTTC. Translating it yields CSTVDTSEDIQYF. The genes are TRBV20-1 and TRBJ2-4, with 7 nucleotides matching TRBD2. CDR1 and CDR2 (germline): DFQATT, SNEGSKA (reference sequence). The CDR3 is 13 residues long.

This clonotype was counted only a few times. A much bigger clone sits one base away, suggesting this may be a read error. The chain links TRBV6-1 to TRBJ1-5; D ambiguous. CDR1 is MNHNS and CDR2 is SASEGT in the germline V gene. The CDR3 extends over 16 amino acids. Trimming left V 5 bases short and J 1 base short, with 15 bases between. The CDR3 DNA is TGTGCCAGCAGTCCCCGCCAGGTTAAGAGCAATCAGCCCCAGCATTTT. It specifies CASSPRQVKSNQPQHF.

This clonotype was detected ten times or more. The rearrangement links TRBV7-9 to TRBJ1-2, with D possibly matching TRBD1 (5 bases). CDR3 size: 15 residues. V shed 2 bases and J shed 4 bases, with 14 bases lying between them. Germline lookup yields CDR1 SEHNR and CDR2 FQNEAQ (reference sequence). The CDR3 DNA sequence: TGTGCCAGCAGCTTAACCGGGGGGGTTGGCTATGGCTACACCTTC. This translates into CASSLTGGVGYGYTF.

This clonotype occurred many times. This chain links TRBV12-3 or TRBV12-4 with TRBJ2-2; TRBD1 agrees at 10 bases. V lost 4 bases and J lost 4; bases outside the gene matches: 9. The CDR3 runs to 17 residues. CDR3: CASSSDRGPSSTGELFF. CDR3 nucleotides: TGTGCCAGCAGTTCTGACAGGGGGCCTTCGAGCACCGGGGAGCTGTTTTTT.

This clonotype occurred many times. This chain joins TRBV2 and TRBJ2-5, with D maybe TRBD1 (7 bases). V gave up 2 bases and J gave up 2 bases, with 15 bases separating them. This CDR3 comprises 16 residues. CDR1 SNHLY and CDR2 FYNNEI come from the germline V gene. The CDR3 loop reads CASSELPGGWQETQYF. CDR3 nucleotide sequence: TGTGCCAGCAGTGAACTGCCAGGGGGGTGGCAAGAGACCCAGTACTTC.

This clonotype was counted a few times. The V gene is TRBV29-1, the J gene TRBJ1-1; TRBD1 is a possible D gene (5 bases). The germline V gene encodes CDR1 SQVTM and CDR2 ANQGSEA. V gave up 7 bases and J gave up 11 bases, with 14 bases separating them. This CDR3 has 10 residues. In DNA, the CDR3 is TGCAGCGCGGGGGTAGGGTTTGCTTTCTTT. Translated, it gives CSAGVGFAFF. The full variable domain, with the rest looked up from reference TRBV29-1 and TRBJ1-1, is SAVISQKPSRDICQRGTSLTIQCQVDSQVTMMFWYRQQPGQSLTLIATANQGSEATYESGFVIDKFPISRPNLTFSTLTVSNMSPEDSSIYLCSAGVGFAFFGQGTRLTVV.

This clonotype was seen many times. This CDR3 is CASSPGLSQETQYF. CDR3 DNA sequence: TGTGCCAGCAGCCCGGGACTGTCACAAGAGACCCAGTACTTC. The chain is built from TRBV7-9 and TRBJ2-5, with a weak D call TRBD2 (6 bases). Trimming removed 5 bases from V and 2 bases from J, with 12 bases in between. This CDR3 has 14 residues. Germline V gene data show CDR1 as SEHNR and CDR2 as FQNEAQ (reference sequence).

This clonotype was counted a few times. The chain links TRBV30 to TRBJ1-3; D gene unclear. The V end was cut by 3 bases, the J end by 0 bases, with 6 bases between. This CDR3 region has 13 residues. The germline gives CDR1 GTSNPN, CDR2 SVGIG (reference sequence). The CDR3 DNA reads as TGTGCCTGGAGCCTATACTCTGGAAACACCATATATTTT. Translated: CAWSLYSGNTIYF.

This clonotype was seen ten or more times. The chain carries TRBV6-2 or TRBV6-3 and TRBJ2-7, with 7 positions matching TRBD1. The CDR3 is 13 residues long. Germline V lookup: CDR1 MNHEY, CDR2 SVGEGT. Trimming removed 7 bases from V and 3 bases from J; junction bases left unmatched: 6. CDR3 protein: CASIGQGVYEQYF. The CDR3 region has the DNA TGTGCCAGCATCGGTCAGGGGGTCTACGAGCAGTACTTC.

At least ten counts were recorded for this clonotype. This rearrangement joins TRBV6-1 to TRBJ1-2, with TRBD1 identical over 9 bases. The CDR3 length is 14 residues. V lost 8 bases and J lost 5; bases outside the gene matches: 9. Per germline, CDR1 MNHNS and CDR2 SASEGT. The CDR3 nucleotides are TGTGCCAGCGGACACAGGGGGCGGTTTTATGGCTACACCTTC. This translates into CASGHRGRFYGYTF.

The rearrangement links TRBV28 to TRBJ1-3; possibly TRBD1 for D (5 bases). Germline V gene data show CDR1 as MDHEN and CDR2 as SYDVKM. Deletions cut 1 base from V and 0 bases from J, with 7 bases between. CDR3 length equals 15 residues. The CDR3 loop reads CASSLSGNSGNTIYF. Here the CDR3 DNA reads TGTGCCAGCAGTTTATCAGGGAACTCTGGAAACACCATATATTTT.

This clonotype has ten or more counts. The rearrangement links TRBV6-1 to TRBJ2-7, with TRBD1 matching 9 bases. The V segment lost 11 bases and the J segment 3 bases; nucleotides outside the gene matches: 11. This CDR3 is 14 amino acids long. Germline V gene lookup returns CDR1 MNHNS and CDR2 SASEGT. The CDR3 DNA reads as TGTGCCTCCCGAGGGACAGGGAAGGTCTACGAGCAGTACTTC. It translates to CASRGTGKVYEQYF.

This chain connects TRBV4-1 to TRBJ1-5; D is perhaps TRBD1 (6 bases). Between the trimmed V and J ends, which lost 0 bases and 7 bases, there was a span of 13 bases. The CDR3 loop spans 15 amino acids. CDR1 is MGHRA and CDR2 is YSYEKL in the germline V gene. The DNA of the CDR3 is TGCGCCAGCAGCCAAGACGGCGACAGGAGACAGCCCCAGCATTTT. This translates into CASSQDGDRRQPQHF.

CDR3 region: CASSIGRNPYEQYF. CDR3 in DNA: TGTGCCAGTAGTATAGGCCGGAATCCTTACGAGCAGTACTTC. This chain joins TRBV19 and TRBJ2-7; no clear D gene. V lost 1 base to trimming and J lost 4 bases, with 11 bases between them. CDR3 length equals 14 residues. CDR1 and CDR2 from the germline V gene are LNHDA and SQIVND (reference sequence).

This clonotype was detected ten times or more. This chain uses TRBV28 with TRBJ2-5; TRBD1 matches at 8 bases. Per germline, CDR1 MDHEN and CDR2 SYDVKM. This CDR3 contains 16 residues. Trimming removed 5 bases from V and 4 bases from J; junction bases left unmatched: 12. The chain's CDR3 is CASSTGQGIFSETQYF. CDR3 in DNA: TGTGCCAGCAGTACCGGACAGGGTATCTTTTCAGAGACCCAGTACTTC.

The V and J genes are TRBV28 and TRBJ1-5; D not certain. V lost 2 bases, J lost 3 bases, and 8 bases lay in between. This CDR3 has 14 residues. Germline CDR1 MDHEN, CDR2 SYDVKM. The DNA for the CDR3 is TGTGCCAGCAGTTTACTTACAGTCAATCAGCCCCAGCATTTT. Protein product: CASSLLTVNQPQHF.

This clonotype was picked up many times. This chain connects TRBV28 to TRBJ2-7; D unclear. Germline CDR1 is MDHEN and CDR2 is SYDVKM. This CDR3 is 13 amino acids long. V lost 7 bases to trimming and J lost 1 base, with 11 bases between them. The CDR3 coding sequence is TGTGCCAGCAAACTTGACGGATCCTACGAGCAGTACTTC. It codes for CASKLDGSYEQYF. The complete variable domain, with remaining parts taken from reference TRBV28 and TRBJ2-7, reads DVKVTQSSRYLVKRTGEKVFLECVQDMDHENMFWYRQDPGLGLRLIYFSYDVKMKEKGDIPEGYSVSREKKERFSLILESASTNQTSMYLCASKLDGSYEQYFGPGTRLTVT.

This clonotype has a count of ten or more. The V call is TRBV6-1, the J call TRBJ1-2; 8 bases agree with TRBD1. Trimming removed 1 base from V and 5 bases from J; junction bases left unmatched: 3. The CDR3 loop spans 14 amino acids. The V gene's germline CDR1 is MNHNS and CDR2 SASEGT. The CDR3 nucleotides are TGTGCCAGCAGTGAAGGTACAGGGGGTTATGGCTACACCTTC. Encoded protein: CASSEGTGGYGYTF.

The chain employs TRBV6-1 and TRBJ2-3, with a possible D match to TRBD1 (6 bases). The CDR3 is made up of 13 amino acids. The germline V gene has CDR1 MNHNS and CDR2 SASEGT. V lost 8 bases and J lost 4, with 13 bases in between. Here the CDR3 DNA reads TGTGCCAGCCGCCGGACAGAGGCAGATACGCAGTATTTT. It specifies CASRRTEADTQYF.